This T cell receptor (beta chain) was retrieved from a study of OX40 agonist ivuxolimab in advanced cancers. Study in general: Those treated in dose escalation had hepatocellular carcinoma, melanoma, renal cell cancer or head and neck cancer. One hepatocellular carcinoma and a couple of cutaneous melanoma patients partially responded.

This clone is a singleton in its sample. Its antigen is unidentified. Study-level results: On average, CD8+ T cells showed a greater number of expanded clones than CD4+.

This CDR3 comprises 16 residues. Germline lookup yields CDR1 LNHDA and CDR2 SQIVND (reference sequence). Trimming pared 3 bases from V and 5 bases from J, leaving 16 bases between. The study sampled blood at baseline, cycle 4 day 1, and cycle 7 day 1. Here immunoSEQ multiplex PCR was the method, and the copy in TCRdb shows in-frame clones only, minus some. The sample has under 100,000 clones; roughly 91% are singletons. The chain carries TRBV19 and TRBJ2-2; D perhaps matches TRBD2 (6 bases). The sequenced sample was CD4+ or CD8+ T cells sorted from blood, obtained in a trial of the OX40 agonist ivuxolimab. The clonotype comes from an adult with an advanced solid tumor such as melanoma, head and neck, liver or kidney cancer. The CDR3 DNA reads TGTGCCAGTAGTATTCCCCTTAGCGGAGGGACCGGGGAGCTGTTTTTT. Encoded protein: CASSIPLSGGTGELFF.